This T cell receptor (beta chain) was found in a study of blood T cell repertoires in COVID-19. Study information: COVID-19 samples collected from the United States, Italy and Spain covered acute and convalescent phases. T cells, B-cell-depleted T cells, or PBMCs provided the cDNA or gDNA that served as material.

This clone is a singleton in its sample. The CDR3 totals 18 residues. Germline CDR1 and CDR2: SGHKS and YYEKEE (reference sequence). Trimming pared 0 bases from V and 0 bases from J, leaving 16 bases between. Study processing details: Amplification from reference gene primers served as the basis for estimated nucleated cell counts. Clones were sequenced by immunoSEQ multiplex PCR, and TCRdb holds only the in-frame ones, with some missing. V, J and clone size are taken as reported in that table, and D and trimming were inferred from the DNA itself. The table records a few hundred thousand clones, approximately 82% of them present only once.

This sequence originates from a woman under 30 with acute or convalescent COVID-19. V and J are TRBV5-5 and TRBJ1-3; D perhaps matches TRBD1 (5 bases). The sequencing input was peripheral blood. This chain's CDR3 is CASSLGPGLLNSGNTIYF. The DNA for the CDR3 is TGTGCCAGCAGCTTGGGGCCGGGACTGCTAAACTCTGGAAACACCATATATTTT.